What follows is one T cell receptor beta chain and its context. Its antigen is unidentified. The source of the sample is a study of cytomegalovirus exposure and HLA in healthy donors. J was trimmed by 3 bases and V by 2 bases; bases with no gene match: 2. CDR3 length equals 13 residues. CDR1 and CDR2 from the germline V gene are SGHRS and YFSETQ. The study's findings and limits: Solely CMV serostatus was available to characterize immune exposure. A cluster of highly shared sequence variants was likely a sequencing artifact.

PCR was performed using 60 Vbeta and 13 Jbeta primers. TCRdb's table, derived via immunoSEQ multiplex PCR, lists solely in-frame clones and lacks some. The sample lists 200,000 to 250,000 clones, over 70% occurring once. The clonotype was recovered from a woman aged 55-75 years in good health and CMV-seropositive. This rearrangement joins TRBV5-1 to TRBJ2-7; 7 positions match TRBD1. Source material: PBMCs. In DNA, the CDR3 is TGCGCCAGCAGCTTTGACAGGGACTACGAGCAGTACTTC. This sequence encodes CASSFDRDYEQYF.